The present T cell receptor (beta chain) was sequenced within a study of cytomegalovirus exposure and HLA in healthy donors. Amplification used 60 Vbeta primers and 13 Jbeta primers. The protocol was immunoSEQ multiplex PCR, while the TCRdb copy is restricted to in-frame clones and leaves out a portion. The repertoire holds about 160,000 clones, more than 75% seen once, with around a tenth in the top ten. Study results and caveats: One variant, a missense change in DCLRE1C, was linked in a later analysis to TCR beta V- and J-gene trimming. Rare TCR sequences dominated, though some public TCRs recurred in many donors. Associated with cytomegalovirus, according to the listing, were 150 to 200 TCR beta chains.

Germline CDR1 MDHEN, CDR2 SYDVKM. V was shortened by 3 bases and J by 5 bases, with 9 bases between the two germline ends. CDR3 size: 13 residues. To note about this clone: What it binds is not known.

The rearrangement links TRBV28 to TRBJ2-3; no reliable D call. The sample taken for sequencing was PBMCs. The source is a man aged 18 to 30 in good health and CMV-seropositive. The CDR3: CASSFNGGDTQYF. The CDR3 DNA sequence: TGTGCCAGCAGTTTTAACGGTGGAGATACGCAGTATTTT.